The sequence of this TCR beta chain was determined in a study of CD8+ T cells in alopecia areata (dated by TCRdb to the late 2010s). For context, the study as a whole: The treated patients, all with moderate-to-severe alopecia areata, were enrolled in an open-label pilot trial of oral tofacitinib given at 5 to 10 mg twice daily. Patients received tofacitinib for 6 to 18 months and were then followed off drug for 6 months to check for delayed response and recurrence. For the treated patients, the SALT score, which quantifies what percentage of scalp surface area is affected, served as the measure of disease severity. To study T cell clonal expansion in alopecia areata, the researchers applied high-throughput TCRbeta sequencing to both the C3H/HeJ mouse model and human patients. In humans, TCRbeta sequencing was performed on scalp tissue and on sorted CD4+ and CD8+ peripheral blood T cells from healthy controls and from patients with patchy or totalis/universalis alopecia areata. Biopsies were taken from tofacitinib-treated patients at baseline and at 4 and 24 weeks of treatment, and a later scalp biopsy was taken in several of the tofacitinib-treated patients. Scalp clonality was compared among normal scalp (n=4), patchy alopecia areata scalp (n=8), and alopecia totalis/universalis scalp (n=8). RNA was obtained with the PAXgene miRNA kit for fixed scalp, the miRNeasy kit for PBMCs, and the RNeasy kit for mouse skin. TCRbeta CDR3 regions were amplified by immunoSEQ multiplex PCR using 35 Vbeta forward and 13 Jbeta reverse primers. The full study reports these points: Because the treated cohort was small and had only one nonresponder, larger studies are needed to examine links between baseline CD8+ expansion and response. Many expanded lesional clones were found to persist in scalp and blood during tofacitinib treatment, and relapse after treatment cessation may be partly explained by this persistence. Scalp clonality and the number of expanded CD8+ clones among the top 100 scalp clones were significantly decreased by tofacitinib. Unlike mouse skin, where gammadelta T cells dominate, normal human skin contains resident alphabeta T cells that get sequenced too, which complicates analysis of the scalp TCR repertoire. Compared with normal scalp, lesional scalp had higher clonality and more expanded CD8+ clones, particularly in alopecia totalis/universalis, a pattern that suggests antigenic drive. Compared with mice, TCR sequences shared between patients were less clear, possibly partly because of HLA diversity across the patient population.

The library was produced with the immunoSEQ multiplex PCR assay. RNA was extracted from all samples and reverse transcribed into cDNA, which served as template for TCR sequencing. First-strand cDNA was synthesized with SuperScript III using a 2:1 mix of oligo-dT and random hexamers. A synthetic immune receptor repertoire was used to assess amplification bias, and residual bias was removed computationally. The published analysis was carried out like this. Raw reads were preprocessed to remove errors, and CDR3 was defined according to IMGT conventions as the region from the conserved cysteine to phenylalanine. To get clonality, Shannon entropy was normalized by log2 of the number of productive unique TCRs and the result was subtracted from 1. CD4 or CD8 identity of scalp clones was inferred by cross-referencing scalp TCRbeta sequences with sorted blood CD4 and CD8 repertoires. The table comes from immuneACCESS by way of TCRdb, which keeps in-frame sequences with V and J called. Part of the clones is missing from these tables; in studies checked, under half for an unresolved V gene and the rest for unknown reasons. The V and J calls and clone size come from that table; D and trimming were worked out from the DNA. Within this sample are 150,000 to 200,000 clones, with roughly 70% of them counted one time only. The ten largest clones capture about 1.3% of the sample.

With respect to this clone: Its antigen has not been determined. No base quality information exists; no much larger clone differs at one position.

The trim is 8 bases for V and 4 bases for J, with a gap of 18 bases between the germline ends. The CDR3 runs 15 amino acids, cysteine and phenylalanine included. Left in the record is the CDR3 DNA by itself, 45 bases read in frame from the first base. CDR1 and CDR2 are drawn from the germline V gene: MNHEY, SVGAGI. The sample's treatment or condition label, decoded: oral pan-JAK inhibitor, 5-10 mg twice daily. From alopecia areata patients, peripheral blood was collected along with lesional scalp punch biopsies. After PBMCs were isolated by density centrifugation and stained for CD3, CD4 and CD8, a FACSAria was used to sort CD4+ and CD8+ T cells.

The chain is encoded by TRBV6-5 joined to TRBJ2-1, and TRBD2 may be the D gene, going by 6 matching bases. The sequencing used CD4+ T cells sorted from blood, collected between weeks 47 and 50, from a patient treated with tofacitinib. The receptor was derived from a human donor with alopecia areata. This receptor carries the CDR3 CASCPGLIFYNEQFF. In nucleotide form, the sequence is TGTGCCAGCTGTCCGGGACTCATTTTTTACAATGAGCAGTTCTTC.